The rows below give T cell receptor beta chains drawn from one sample of a study of cytomegalovirus exposure and HLA in healthy donors. The protocol was immunoSEQ multiplex PCR, while the TCRdb copy is restricted to in-frame clones and leaves out a portion. Found here are fewer than 60,000 clones; the top ten clones hold about 12%. The sample was PBMCs. Every receptor here comes from a woman aged 30 to 39 in good health and CMV-seropositive. Both conserved end residues are part of each CDR3. A D gene is named only where the DNA matches it firmly.

V gene: TRBV5-1; D gene: .; J gene: TRBJ1-1; CDR3 DNA: TGCGCCAGCAGCTCGGACAGTTTCACTGAAGCTTTCTTT; CDR3 protein: CASSSDSFTEAFF
V gene: TRBV18; D gene: .; J gene: TRBJ2-5; CDR3 DNA: TGTGCCAGCTCACCCCAGAGGGAGACCCAGTACTTC; CDR3 protein: CASSPQRETQYF
V gene: TRBV7-9; D gene: .; J gene: TRBJ1-2; CDR3 DNA: TGTGCCAGCAGCTCGGGGGGAGGGCACTATGGCTACACCTTC; CDR3 protein: CASSSGGGHYGYTF
V gene: TRBV5-5; D gene: TRBD1; J gene: TRBJ2-2; CDR3 DNA: TGTGCCAGCAGCAGCGGACAGGGTTTCACCGGGGAGCTGTTTTTT; CDR3 protein: CASSSGQGFTGELFF
V gene: TRBV29-1; D gene: TRBD2; J gene: TRBJ2-1; CDR3 DNA: TGCAGCGTTGAAATTCTAGCGGGAGGCTACAATGAGCAGTTCTTC; CDR3 protein: CSVEILAGGYNEQFF
V gene: TRBV9; D gene: .; J gene: TRBJ2-6; CDR3 DNA: TGTGCCAGCAGCCCCCGATTGGGGAGGGGGTCTGGGGCCAACGTCCTGACTTTC; CDR3 protein: CASSPRLGRGSGANVLTF
V gene: TRBV30; D gene: TRBD2; J gene: TRBJ2-7; CDR3 DNA: TGTGCCTGGTGGACTAGCGGGAGCTACGAGCAGTACTTC; CDR3 protein: CAWWTSGSYEQYF
V gene: TRBV29-1; D gene: .; J gene: TRBJ2-7; CDR3 DNA: TGCAGCGTTAGCAACAGGACCTACGAGCAGTACTTC; CDR3 protein: CSVSNRTYEQYF
V gene: TRBV18; D gene: .; J gene: TRBJ2-7; CDR3 DNA: TGTGCCAGCTCACCACAGGAGGCCTACGAGCAGTACTTC; CDR3 protein: CASSPQEAYEQYF
V gene: TRBV5-1; D gene: .; J gene: TRBJ2-1; CDR3 DNA: TGCGCCAGCAGCTTTGGACAGTCCTCCTACAATGAGCAGTTCTTC; CDR3 protein: CASSFGQSSYNEQFF
V gene: TRBV6-5; D gene: TRBD1; J gene: TRBJ1-2; CDR3 DNA: TGTGCCAGCAGTTACACCCGGACAGGGGACCGCTATGGCTACACCTTC; CDR3 protein: CASSYTRTGDRYGYTF
V gene: TRBV4-1; D gene: .; J gene: TRBJ1-1; CDR3 DNA: TGCGCCAGCAGCCGAGGACAGAGTGGGACTGAAGCTTTCTTT; CDR3 protein: CASSRGQSGTEAFF
V gene: TRBV9; D gene: .; J gene: TRBJ2-1; CDR3 DNA: TGTGCCAGTGGGGGTGGGGGGGCCGAGCAGTTCTTC; CDR3 protein: CASGGGGAEQFF
V gene: TRBV5-1; D gene: TRBD2; J gene: TRBJ2-7; CDR3 DNA: TGCGCCAGCAGCTTGGCAGCGGGGACCTCCTACGAGCAGTACTTC; CDR3 protein: CASSLAAGTSYEQYF
V gene: TRBV18; D gene: .; J gene: TRBJ2-1; CDR3 DNA: TGTGCCAGCTCGCGGGACGGACCTTGGGATGAGCAGTTCTTC; CDR3 protein: CASSRDGPWDEQFF
V gene: TRBV4-1; D gene: .; J gene: TRBJ1-1; CDR3 DNA: TGCGCCAGCAGCCAAGATAGGGGTCCGGGCACTGAAGCTTTCTTT; CDR3 protein: CASSQDRGPGTEAFF
V gene: TRBV29-1; D gene: .; J gene: TRBJ2-7; CDR3 DNA: TGCAGCGACATGGAGGGGACGGGCTACGAGCAGTACTTC; CDR3 protein: CSDMEGTGYEQYF
V gene: TRBV6-5; D gene: TRBD1; J gene: TRBJ1-5; CDR3 DNA: TGTGCCAGCAGTTCCAGGGGGCGGCAGCCCCAGCATTTT; CDR3 protein: CASSSRGRQPQHF
V gene: TRBV29-1; D gene: .; J gene: TRBJ1-2; CDR3 DNA: TGCAGCGTTGTGAAGGGGGTCGGCTCTTATGGCTACACCTTC; CDR3 protein: CSVVKGVGSYGYTF
V gene: TRBV10-3; D gene: TRBD2; J gene: TRBJ2-1; CDR3 DNA: TGTGCCATCGCGGGACTAGCGGGAGATTGGGTACGGATGGATGAGCAGTTCTTC; CDR3 protein: CAIAGLAGDWVRMDEQFF
V gene: TRBV21-1; D gene: .; J gene: TRBJ2-5; CDR3 DNA: TGTGCCAGCAGCAAAACCCCCCACACCAGGCCCCAAGAGACCCAGTACTTC; CDR3 protein: CASSKTPHTRPQETQYF
V gene: TRBV28; D gene: TRBD1; J gene: TRBJ1-2; CDR3 DNA: TGTGCCAGCAGTTCAATTGCCGGGACAGGGGTCAATGGCTACACCTTC; CDR3 protein: CASSSIAGTGVNGYTF
V gene: TRBV6-1; D gene: .; J gene: TRBJ1-4; CDR3 DNA: TGTGCCAGCAGTGAACTGGGAGGCCGGGAAAAACTGTTTTTT; CDR3 protein: CASSELGGREKLFF
V gene: TRBV4-1; D gene: .; J gene: TRBJ1-4; CDR3 DNA: TGCGCCAGCAGCCAAGACGTACATCGAAAACTGTTTTTT; CDR3 protein: CASSQDVHRKLFF
V gene: TRBV25-1; D gene: TRBD2; J gene: TRBJ2-1; CDR3 DNA: TGTGCCAGCAGTGAAGGACTAGCGACCAATGAGCAGTTCTTC; CDR3 protein: CASSEGLATNEQFF
V gene: TRBV5-1; D gene: .; J gene: TRBJ1-2; CDR3 DNA: TGCGCCAGCAGCGAGGACAGCTATGGCTACACCTTC; CDR3 protein: CASSEDSYGYTF
V gene: TRBV7-9; D gene: TRBD2; J gene: TRBJ2-3; CDR3 DNA: TGTGCCAGCAGCCCGGGACTAGCGGTAATAGATAGCACAGATACGCAGTATTTT; CDR3 protein: CASSPGLAVIDSTDTQYF
V gene: TRBV13; D gene: .; J gene: TRBJ1-1; CDR3 DNA: TGTGCCAGCAGCTCACCGACAGGTATGAACACTGAAGCTTTCTTT; CDR3 protein: CASSSPTGMNTEAFF
V gene: TRBV6-5; D gene: TRBD2; J gene: TRBJ2-2; CDR3 DNA: TGTGCCAGCCGGGGGAGCGGGGAGCCGGCCGGGGAGCTGTTTTTT; CDR3 protein: CASRGSGEPAGELFF
V gene: TRBV5-1; D gene: .; J gene: TRBJ1-4; CDR3 DNA: TGCGCCAGCAGCGTCGCAGAGGGAGGAACTAATGAAAAACTGTTTTTT; CDR3 protein: CASSVAEGGTNEKLFF
V gene: TRBV18; D gene: .; J gene: TRBJ1-2; CDR3 DNA: TGTGCCAGCTCACCATCGTCTGGGGCAGGGATGGGCTACACCTTC; CDR3 protein: CASSPSSGAGMGYTF
V gene: TRBV30; D gene: .; J gene: TRBJ2-1; CDR3 DNA: TGTGCCTGGAGTGGACGGGGTGACAATGAGCAGTTCTTC; CDR3 protein: CAWSGRGDNEQFF
V gene: TRBV5-8; D gene: TRBD1; J gene: TRBJ2-6; CDR3 DNA: TGTGCCAGCATGGGACAGTCGAGATCTGGGGCCAACGTCCTGACTTTC; CDR3 protein: CASMGQSRSGANVLTF
V gene: TRBV2; D gene: .; J gene: TRBJ2-7; CDR3 DNA: TGTGCCAGCAGTGTCCGGGTCTCCCCTACCTACGAGCAGTACTTC; CDR3 protein: CASSVRVSPTYEQYF
V gene: TRBV20-1; D gene: .; J gene: TRBJ2-7; CDR3 DNA: TGCAGTGCTAGGCCCGGGGGCGAGCAGTACTTC; CDR3 protein: CSARPGGEQYF
V gene: TRBV7-2; D gene: .; J gene: TRBJ1-2; CDR3 DNA: TGTGCCAGCAGCTTAAGCCTGGACAGCGAGGCCTATGGCTACACCTTC; CDR3 protein: CASSLSLDSEAYGYTF
V gene: TRBV11-2; D gene: TRBD2; J gene: TRBJ2-7; CDR3 DNA: TGTGCCAGCACCGGACTAGCGGGAGGGCCTGGTCGGTACGAGCAGTACTTC; CDR3 protein: CASTGLAGGPGRYEQYF
V gene: TRBV6-1; D gene: .; J gene: TRBJ1-6; CDR3 DNA: TGTGCCAGCAGTGAAGTGGAGGATATCGGGTATTCACCCCTCCACTTT; CDR3 protein: CASSEVEDIGYSPLHF
V gene: TRBV5-1; D gene: TRBD1; J gene: TRBJ1-1; CDR3 DNA: TGCGCCAGCAGCGACAGGGTGGGCACTGAAGCTTTCTTT; CDR3 protein: CASSDRVGTEAFF
V gene: TRBV6-1; D gene: .; J gene: TRBJ2-5; CDR3 DNA: TGTGCCAGCAGTGCCAGTGGGGGGAGGGAGACCCAGTACTTC; CDR3 protein: CASSASGGRETQYF
V gene: TRBV18; D gene: .; J gene: TRBJ2-7; CDR3 DNA: TGTGCCAGCTCACCTTCCGCAGTGGGAGGTTTATCCTACGAGCAGTACTTC; CDR3 protein: CASSPSAVGGLSYEQYF
V gene: TRBV6-1; D gene: .; J gene: TRBJ1-4; CDR3 DNA: TGTGCCAGCAGTGAAGCGACAGTAAATGAAAAACTGTTTTTT; CDR3 protein: CASSEATVNEKLFF
V gene: TRBV5-1; D gene: TRBD1; J gene: TRBJ1-2; CDR3 DNA: TGCGCCAGTCAGGGGGCCCATGGCTACACCTTC; CDR3 protein: CASQGAHGYTF
V gene: TRBV10-1; D gene: .; J gene: TRBJ2-1; CDR3 DNA: TGCGCCAGCAGTGACTCCCGGGGATCTGATGAGCAGTTCTTC; CDR3 protein: CASSDSRGSDEQFF
V gene: TRBV6-4; D gene: .; J gene: TRBJ2-3; CDR3 DNA: TGTGCCAGCAGTGAGCGGGGCACAGATACGCAGTATTTT; CDR3 protein: CASSERGTDTQYF
V gene: TRBV10-3; D gene: .; J gene: TRBJ2-7; CDR3 DNA: TGTGCCATCAGTCGCGGAAATAACGAGCAGTACTTC; CDR3 protein: CAISRGNNEQYF
V gene: TRBV19; D gene: TRBD1; J gene: TRBJ1-2; CDR3 DNA: TGTGCCAGTAGTATAAGGACAGGGGACTATGGCTACACCTTC; CDR3 protein: CASSIRTGDYGYTF
V gene: TRBV30; D gene: .; J gene: TRBJ1-1; CDR3 DNA: TGTGCCGTCCTTGAGCGGGGGAATTTGAACACTGAAGCTTTCTTT; CDR3 protein: CAVLERGNLNTEAFF
V gene: TRBV7-9; D gene: TRBD2; J gene: TRBJ2-5; CDR3 DNA: TGTGCCAGCAGCTTATTTTATAGCGGGGGGATGTACCAAGAGACCCAGTACTTC; CDR3 protein: CASSLFYSGGMYQETQYF
V gene: TRBV5-1; D gene: .; J gene: TRBJ2-7; CDR3 DNA: TGCGCCAGCAGCTTGGCCCTGGATGAGGTCAACGAGCAGTACTTC; CDR3 protein: CASSLALDEVNEQYF
V gene: TRBV30; D gene: .; J gene: TRBJ1-1; CDR3 DNA: TGTGCCTGGAGTGTACACAAGAACACTGAAGCTTTCTTT; CDR3 protein: CAWSVHKNTEAFF
V gene: TRBV4-1; D gene: .; J gene: TRBJ2-3; CDR3 DNA: TGCGCCAGCAGCCCGATAGGAGACAGTCTTATAGATACGCAGTATTTT; CDR3 protein: CASSPIGDSLIDTQYF
V gene: TRBV5-1; D gene: TRBD2; J gene: TRBJ2-2; CDR3 DNA: TGCGCCAGCACCCAAAGCGATTTGACTAGCGCGGGCACCGGGGAGCTGTTTTTT; CDR3 protein: CASTQSDLTSAGTGELFF
V gene: TRBV28; D gene: .; J gene: TRBJ1-6; CDR3 DNA: TGTGCCAGCAGTTTCCCCTTTAGGGTGAGGGATTCACCCCTCCACTTT; CDR3 protein: CASSFPFRVRDSPLHF
V gene: TRBV6-6; D gene: .; J gene: TRBJ2-1; CDR3 DNA: TGTGCCAGCGCGGACTTGGGCTCCTACAATGAGCAGTTCTTC; CDR3 protein: CASADLGSYNEQFF
V gene: TRBV20-1; D gene: TRBD2; J gene: TRBJ2-7; CDR3 DNA: TGCAGTGCCAGCGGGACTGAGCAGTACTTC; CDR3 protein: CSASGTEQYF
V gene: TRBV4-2; D gene: .; J gene: TRBJ2-1; CDR3 DNA: TGTGCCAGCAGCCAAGTAAATGAGCAGTTCTTC; CDR3 protein: CASSQVNEQFF
V gene: TRBV5-1; D gene: TRBD2; J gene: TRBJ2-1; CDR3 DNA: TGCGCCAGCAGCTTGGTGAGCGGGGGGGACAATGAGCAGTTCTTC; CDR3 protein: CASSLVSGGDNEQFF